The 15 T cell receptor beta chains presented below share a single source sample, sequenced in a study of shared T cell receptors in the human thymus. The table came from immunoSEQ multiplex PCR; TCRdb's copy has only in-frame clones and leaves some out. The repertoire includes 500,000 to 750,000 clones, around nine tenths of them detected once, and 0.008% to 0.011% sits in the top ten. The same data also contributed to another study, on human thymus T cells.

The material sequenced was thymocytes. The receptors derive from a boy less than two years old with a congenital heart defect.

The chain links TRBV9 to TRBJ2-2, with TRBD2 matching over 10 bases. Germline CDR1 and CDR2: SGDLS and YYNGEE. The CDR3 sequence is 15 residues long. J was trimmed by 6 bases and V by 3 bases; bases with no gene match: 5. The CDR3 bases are TGTGCCAGCAGCGCCCAAGCGGGAGGGCCCGGGGAGCTGTTTTTT. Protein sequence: CASSAQAGGPGELFF. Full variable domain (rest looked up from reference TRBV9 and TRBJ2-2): DSGVTQTPKHLITATGQRVTLRCSPRSGDLSVYWYQQSLDQGLQFLIQYYNGEERAKGNILERFSAQQFPDLHSELNLSSLELGDSALYFCASSAQAGGPGELFFGEGSRLTVL.

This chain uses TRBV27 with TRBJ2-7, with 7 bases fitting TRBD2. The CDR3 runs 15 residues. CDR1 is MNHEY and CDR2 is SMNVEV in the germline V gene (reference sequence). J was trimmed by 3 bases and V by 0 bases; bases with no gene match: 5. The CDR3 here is CASSLSSGTVYEQYF. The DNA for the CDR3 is TGTGCCAGCAGTTTATCAAGCGGGACCGTCTACGAGCAGTACTTC.

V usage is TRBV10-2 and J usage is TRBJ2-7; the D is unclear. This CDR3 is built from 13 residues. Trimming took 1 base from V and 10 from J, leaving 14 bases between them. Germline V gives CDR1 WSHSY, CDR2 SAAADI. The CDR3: CASSEFSRSFQYF. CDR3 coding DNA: TGCGCCAGCAGTGAGTTTTCCCGGTCGTTCCAGTACTTC.

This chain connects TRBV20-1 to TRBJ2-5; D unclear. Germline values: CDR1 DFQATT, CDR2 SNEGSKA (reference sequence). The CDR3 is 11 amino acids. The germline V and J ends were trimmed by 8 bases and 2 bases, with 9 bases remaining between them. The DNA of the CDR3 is TGCAGTCCCGAGAGTCAAGAGACCCAGTACTTC. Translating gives CSPESQETQYF.

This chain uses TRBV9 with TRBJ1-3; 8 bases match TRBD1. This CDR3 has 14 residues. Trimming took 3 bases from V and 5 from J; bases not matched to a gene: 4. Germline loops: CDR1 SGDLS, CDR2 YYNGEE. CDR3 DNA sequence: TGTGCCAGCAGCGGAGACAGGGGAAGAAACACCATATATTTT. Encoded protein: CASSGDRGRNTIYF.

In DNA form, the CDR3 reads TGTGCCAGCAGTGCAAAGGGACTGGACGACAATGAGCAGTTCTTC. Amino acids: CASSAKGLDDNEQFF. The chain is built from TRBV2 and TRBJ2-1; perhaps TRBD2 as D (6 bases). Trimming pared 4 bases from V and 5 bases from J, leaving 15 bases between. This CDR3 comprises 15 residues. Germline CDR1 reads SNHLY; CDR2 reads FYNNEI.

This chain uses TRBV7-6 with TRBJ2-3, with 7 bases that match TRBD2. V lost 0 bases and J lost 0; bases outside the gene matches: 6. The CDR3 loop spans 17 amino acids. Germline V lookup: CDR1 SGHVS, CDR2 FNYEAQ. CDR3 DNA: TGTGCCAGCAGCTTAGCGAAATTGCGGGAGAGCACAGATACGCAGTATTTT. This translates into CASSLAKLRESTDTQYF.

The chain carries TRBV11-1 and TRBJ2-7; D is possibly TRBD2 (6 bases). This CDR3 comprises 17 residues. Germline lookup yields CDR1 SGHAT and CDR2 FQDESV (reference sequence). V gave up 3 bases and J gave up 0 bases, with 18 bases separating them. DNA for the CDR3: TGTGCCAGCAGCTTCCCGAGGGGAGGCAACACCTCCTACGAGCAGTACTTC. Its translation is CASSFPRGGNTSYEQYF.

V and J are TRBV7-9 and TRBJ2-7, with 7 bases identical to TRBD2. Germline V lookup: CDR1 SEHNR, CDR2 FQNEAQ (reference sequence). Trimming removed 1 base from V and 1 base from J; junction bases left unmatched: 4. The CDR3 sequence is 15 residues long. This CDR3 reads CASSLVERESYEQYF. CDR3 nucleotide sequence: TGTGCCAGCAGCTTAGTGGAGCGGGAATCCTACGAGCAGTACTTC.

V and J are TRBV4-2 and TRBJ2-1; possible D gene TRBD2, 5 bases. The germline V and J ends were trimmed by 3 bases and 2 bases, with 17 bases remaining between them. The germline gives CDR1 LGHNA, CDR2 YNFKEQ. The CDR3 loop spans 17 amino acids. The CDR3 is CASSQGPSGAPYNEQFF. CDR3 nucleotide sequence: TGTGCCAGCAGCCAGGGCCCGAGCGGCGCCCCCTACAATGAGCAGTTCTTC.

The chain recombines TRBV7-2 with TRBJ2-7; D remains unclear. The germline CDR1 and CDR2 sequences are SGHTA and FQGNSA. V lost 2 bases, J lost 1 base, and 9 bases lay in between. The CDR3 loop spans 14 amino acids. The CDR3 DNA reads TGTGCCAGCAGCTTAATGAGTGATTCCTACGAGCAGTACTTC. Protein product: CASSLMSDSYEQYF.

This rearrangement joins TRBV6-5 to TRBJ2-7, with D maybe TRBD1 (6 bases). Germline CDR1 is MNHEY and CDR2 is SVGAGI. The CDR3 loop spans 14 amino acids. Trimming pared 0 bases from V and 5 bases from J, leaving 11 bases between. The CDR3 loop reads CASSYSDSDHEQYF. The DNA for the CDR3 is TGTGCCAGCAGTTACTCGGACAGCGACCACGAGCAGTACTTC.

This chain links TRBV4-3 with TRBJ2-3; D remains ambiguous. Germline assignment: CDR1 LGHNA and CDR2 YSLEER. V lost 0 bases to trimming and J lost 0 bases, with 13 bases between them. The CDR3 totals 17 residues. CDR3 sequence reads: CASSQDPRVSSTDTQYF. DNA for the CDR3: TGCGCCAGCAGCCAAGATCCACGAGTCTCTAGCACAGATACGCAGTATTTT.

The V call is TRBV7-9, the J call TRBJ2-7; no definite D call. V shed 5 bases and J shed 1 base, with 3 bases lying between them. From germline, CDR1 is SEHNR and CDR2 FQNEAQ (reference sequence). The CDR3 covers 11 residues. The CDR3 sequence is CASSPSYEQYF. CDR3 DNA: TGTGCCAGCAGCCCTTCCTACGAGCAGTACTTC.

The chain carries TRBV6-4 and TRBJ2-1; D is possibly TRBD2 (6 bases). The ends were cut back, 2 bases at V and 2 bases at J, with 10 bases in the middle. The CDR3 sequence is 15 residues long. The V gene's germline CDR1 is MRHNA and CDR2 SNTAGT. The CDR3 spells CASSDRAGPYNEQFF. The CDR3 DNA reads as TGTGCCAGCAGTGACCGGGCGGGACCCTACAATGAGCAGTTCTTC.